This T cell receptor (beta chain) emerged from a study of T-cell reconstitution after alpha-beta-depleted transplantation in children. Study results and limitations: Surviving recipient T cells and thymic progenitors underlay high day-60 TCRbeta diversity in some patients. After one year, T-cell counts and TCRbeta diversity mostly came from new T cells.

V trimming: 6 bases; J trimming: 7 bases; junction bases outside the gene matches: 7. The CDR3 runs to 14 residues. In germline, CDR1 is SNHLY, CDR2 FYNNEI. The sample holds many counts of this clonotype. Antigen unknown. Unique molecular identifiers tagged the TCRbeta library. TCRdb processed the PCR reads anew with MiXCR; each CDR3 protein has one entry. The sample includes about 100,000 distinct CDR3 sequences, around 7.8% of them seen just once. This sequence originates from a boy aged 2-9 years with acute lymphoblastic leukemia, due to receive a stem cell transplant. This chain links TRBV2 with TRBJ1-5; TRBD1 matches 9 bases. Sequencing was performed on PBMCs, taken before TCRalphabeta/CD19-depleted stem cell transplant. CDR3 loop: CASRGDRESQPQHF. CDR3 DNA sequence: TGTGCCAGCAGGGGGGACAGGGAGAGCCAGCCCCAGCATTTT.